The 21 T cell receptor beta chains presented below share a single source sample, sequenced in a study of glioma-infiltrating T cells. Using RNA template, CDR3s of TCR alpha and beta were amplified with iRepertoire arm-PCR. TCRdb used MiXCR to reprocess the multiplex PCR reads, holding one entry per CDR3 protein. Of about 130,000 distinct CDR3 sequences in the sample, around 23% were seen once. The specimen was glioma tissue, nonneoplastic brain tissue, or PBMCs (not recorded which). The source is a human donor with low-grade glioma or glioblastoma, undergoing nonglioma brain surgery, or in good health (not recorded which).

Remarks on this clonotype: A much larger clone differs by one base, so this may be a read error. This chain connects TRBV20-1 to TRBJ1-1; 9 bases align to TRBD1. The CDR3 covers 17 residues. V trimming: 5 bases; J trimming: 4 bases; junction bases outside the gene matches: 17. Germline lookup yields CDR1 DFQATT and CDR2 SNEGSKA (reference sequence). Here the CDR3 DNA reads TGCAGTGCTTGCCATAGGACAGGGGCTACTCGGAGCACTGAAGCTTTCTTT. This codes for CSACHRTGATRSTEAFF.

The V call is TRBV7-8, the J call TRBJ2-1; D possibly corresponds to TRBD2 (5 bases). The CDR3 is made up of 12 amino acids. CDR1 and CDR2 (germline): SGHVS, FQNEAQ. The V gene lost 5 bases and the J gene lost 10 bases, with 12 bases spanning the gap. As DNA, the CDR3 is TGTGCCAGCAGCATCAGCGGCAGCGAGCAGTTCTTC. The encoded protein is CASSISGSEQFF.

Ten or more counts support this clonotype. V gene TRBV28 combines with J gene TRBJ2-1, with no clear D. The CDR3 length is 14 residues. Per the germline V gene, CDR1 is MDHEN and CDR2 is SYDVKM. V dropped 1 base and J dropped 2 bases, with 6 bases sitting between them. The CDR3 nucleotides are TGTGCCAGCAGTTTATTGCCCACCTACAATGAGCAGTTCTTC. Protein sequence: CASSLLPTYNEQFF. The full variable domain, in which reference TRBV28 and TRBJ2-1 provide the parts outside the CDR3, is DVKVTQSSRYLVKRTGEKVFLECVQDMDHENMFWYRQDPGLGLRLIYFSYDVKMKEKGDIPEGYSVSREKKERFSLILESASTNQTSMYLCASSLLPTYNEQFFGPGTRLTVL.

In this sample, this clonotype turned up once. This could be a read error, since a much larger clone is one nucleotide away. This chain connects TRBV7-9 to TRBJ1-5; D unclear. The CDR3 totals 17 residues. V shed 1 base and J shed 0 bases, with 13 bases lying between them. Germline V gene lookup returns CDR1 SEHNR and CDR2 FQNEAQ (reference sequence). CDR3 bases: TGTGCCAGCAGCTTAGTTTTCGGCGAATATAGCAATCAGCCCCAGCATTTT. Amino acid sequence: CASSLVFGEYSNQPQHF. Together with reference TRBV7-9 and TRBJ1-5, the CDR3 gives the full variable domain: DTGVSQNPRHKITKRGQNVTFRCDPISEHNRLYWYRQTLGQGPEFLTYFQNEAQLEKSRLLSDRFSAERPKGSFSTLEIQRTEQGDSAMYLCASSLVFGEYSNQPQHFGDGTRLSIL.

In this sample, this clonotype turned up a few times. CDR3 sequence (DNA): TGTGCCACCAGGCCAACGGGACAGGGATTCGGCTACACCTTC. Residues: CATRPTGQGFGYTF. The chain has TRBV24-1 and TRBJ1-2; 9 bases are a match to TRBD1. CDR1 KGHDR and CDR2 SFDVKD come from the germline V gene. The V gene end was trimmed by 7 bases and the J gene end by 8 bases; junction bases not matched to a gene: 10. This CDR3 has 14 residues.

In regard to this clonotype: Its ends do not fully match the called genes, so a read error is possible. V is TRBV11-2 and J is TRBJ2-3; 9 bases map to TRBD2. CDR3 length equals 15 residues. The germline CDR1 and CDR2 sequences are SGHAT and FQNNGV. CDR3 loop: CASTYLAGRTDTQCF. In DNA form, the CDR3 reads TGTGCCAGCACCTATCTAGCGGGGAGGACAGATACGCAGTGTTTT. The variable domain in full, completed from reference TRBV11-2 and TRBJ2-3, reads EAGVAQSPRYKIIEKRQSVAFWCNPISGHATLYWYQQILGQGPKLLIQFQNNGVVDDSQLPKDRFSAERLKGVDSTLKIQPAKLEDSAVYLCASTYLAGRTDTQCFGPGTRLTVL.

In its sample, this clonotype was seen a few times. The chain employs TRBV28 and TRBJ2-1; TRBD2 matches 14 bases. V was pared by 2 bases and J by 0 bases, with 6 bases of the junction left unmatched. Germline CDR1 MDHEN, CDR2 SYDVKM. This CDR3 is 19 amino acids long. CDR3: CASSLGLAGGQSSYNEQFF. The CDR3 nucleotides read TGTGCCAGCAGTTTAGGACTAGCGGGGGGTCAGAGCTCCTACAATGAGCAGTTCTTC.

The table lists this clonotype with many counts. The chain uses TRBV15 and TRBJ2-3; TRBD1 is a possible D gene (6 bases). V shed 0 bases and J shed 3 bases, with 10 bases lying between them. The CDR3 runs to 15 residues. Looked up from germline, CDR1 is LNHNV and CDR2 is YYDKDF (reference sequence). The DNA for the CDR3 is TGTGCCACCAGCAGAGAAGTAAGGGGGACAGATACGCAGTATTTT. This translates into CATSREVRGTDTQYF.

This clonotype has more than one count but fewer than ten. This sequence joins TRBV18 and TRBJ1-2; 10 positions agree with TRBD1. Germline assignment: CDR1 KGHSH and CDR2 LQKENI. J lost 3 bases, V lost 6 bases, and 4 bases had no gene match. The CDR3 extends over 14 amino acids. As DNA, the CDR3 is TGTGCCAGCTCGCGGGACAGGGGAGACTATGGCTACACCTTC. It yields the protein CASSRDRGDYGYTF.

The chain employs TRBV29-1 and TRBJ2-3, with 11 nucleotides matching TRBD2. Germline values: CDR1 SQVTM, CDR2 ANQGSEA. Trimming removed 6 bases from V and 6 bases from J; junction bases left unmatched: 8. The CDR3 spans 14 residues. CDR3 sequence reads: CSVPTSGDTDTQYF. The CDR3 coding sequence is TGCAGCGTCCCGACTAGCGGGGACACGGATACGCAGTATTTT.

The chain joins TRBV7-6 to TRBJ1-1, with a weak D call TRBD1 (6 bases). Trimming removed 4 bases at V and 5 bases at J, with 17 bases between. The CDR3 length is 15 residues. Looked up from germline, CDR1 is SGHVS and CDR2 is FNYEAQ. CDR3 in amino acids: CASSWGSGDITEAFF. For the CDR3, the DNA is TGTGCCAGCAGCTGGGGCTCCGGGGACATTACTGAAGCTTTCTTT.

CDR3 coding DNA: TGCGCCAGCAGCTTGGAAGACTACAATGAGCAGTTCTTC. It encodes CASSLEDYNEQFF. The chain recombines TRBV5-1 with TRBJ2-1; no clear D. Trimming left V 0 bases short and J 3 bases short, with 4 bases between. CDR3 length: 13 residues. Germline lookup yields CDR1 SGHRS and CDR2 YFSETQ.

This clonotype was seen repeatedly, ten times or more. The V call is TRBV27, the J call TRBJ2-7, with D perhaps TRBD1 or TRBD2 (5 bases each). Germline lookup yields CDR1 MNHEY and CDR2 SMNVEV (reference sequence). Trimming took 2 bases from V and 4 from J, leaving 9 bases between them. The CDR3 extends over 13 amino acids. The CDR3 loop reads CASSLGREYEQYV. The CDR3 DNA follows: TGTGCCAGCAGTTTAGGCAGGGAGTACGAGCAGTACGTC.

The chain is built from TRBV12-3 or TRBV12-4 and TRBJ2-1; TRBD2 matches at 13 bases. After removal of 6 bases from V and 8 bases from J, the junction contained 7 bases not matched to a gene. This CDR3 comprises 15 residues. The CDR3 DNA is TGTGCCAGCAGGTCCGGGACTAGCGGGGTATATGAGCAGTTCTTC. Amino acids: CASRSGTSGVYEQFF.

The DNA of the CDR3 is TGTGCCAGCAGTTACACCGGGACAGCACCCAATGAAAAACTGTTTTTT. Its protein is CASSYTGTAPNEKLFF. This chain joins TRBV6-6 and TRBJ1-4, with 7 bases fitting TRBD1. This CDR3 comprises 16 residues. Per germline, CDR1 MNHNY and CDR2 SVGAGI (reference sequence). V dropped 2 bases and J dropped 5; count of bases not matched to a gene: 8.

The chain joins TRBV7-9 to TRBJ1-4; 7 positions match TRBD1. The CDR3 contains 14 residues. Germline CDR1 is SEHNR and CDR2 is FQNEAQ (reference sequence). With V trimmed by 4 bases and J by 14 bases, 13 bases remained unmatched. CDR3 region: CASSSLLIQGMLFF. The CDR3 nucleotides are TGTGCCAGCAGCTCCCTCCTTATACAGGGGATGCTGTTTTTT.

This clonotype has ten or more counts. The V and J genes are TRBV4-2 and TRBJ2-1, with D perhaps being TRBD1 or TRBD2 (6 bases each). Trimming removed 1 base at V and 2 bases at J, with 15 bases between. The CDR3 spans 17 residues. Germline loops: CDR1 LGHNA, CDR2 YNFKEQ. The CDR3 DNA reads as TGTGCCAGCAGCCAAGTCTTAGCGGACAGTACCTACAATGAGCAGTTCTTC. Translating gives CASSQVLADSTYNEQFF.

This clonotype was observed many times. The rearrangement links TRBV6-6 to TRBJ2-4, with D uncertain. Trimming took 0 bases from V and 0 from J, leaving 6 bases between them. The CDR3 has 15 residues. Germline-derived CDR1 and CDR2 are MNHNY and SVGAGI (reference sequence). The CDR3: CASSYSVLAKNIQYF. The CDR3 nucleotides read TGTGCCAGCAGTTACTCGGTGCTAGCCAAAAACATTCAGTACTTC.

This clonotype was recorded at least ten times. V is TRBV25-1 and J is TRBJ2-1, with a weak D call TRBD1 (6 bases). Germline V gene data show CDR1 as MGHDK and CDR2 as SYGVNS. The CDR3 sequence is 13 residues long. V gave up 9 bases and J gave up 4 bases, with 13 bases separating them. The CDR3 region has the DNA TGTGCCAGTGCCTCTGGACAGTACAATGAGCAGTTCTTC. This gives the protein CASASGQYNEQFF.

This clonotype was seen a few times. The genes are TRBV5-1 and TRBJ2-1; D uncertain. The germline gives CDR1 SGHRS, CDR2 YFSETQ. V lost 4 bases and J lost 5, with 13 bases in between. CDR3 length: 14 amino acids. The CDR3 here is CASSPSSTNNEQFF. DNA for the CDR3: TGCGCCAGCAGCCCCTCCTCAACCAACAATGAGCAGTTCTTC.

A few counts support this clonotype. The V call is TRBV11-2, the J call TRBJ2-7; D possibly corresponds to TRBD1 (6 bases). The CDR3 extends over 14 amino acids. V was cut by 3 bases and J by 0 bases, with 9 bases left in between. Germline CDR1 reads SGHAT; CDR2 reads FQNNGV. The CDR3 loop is CASSLGHSSYEQYV. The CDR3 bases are TGTGCCAGCAGCTTGGGACACAGCTCCTACGAGCAGTACGTC.